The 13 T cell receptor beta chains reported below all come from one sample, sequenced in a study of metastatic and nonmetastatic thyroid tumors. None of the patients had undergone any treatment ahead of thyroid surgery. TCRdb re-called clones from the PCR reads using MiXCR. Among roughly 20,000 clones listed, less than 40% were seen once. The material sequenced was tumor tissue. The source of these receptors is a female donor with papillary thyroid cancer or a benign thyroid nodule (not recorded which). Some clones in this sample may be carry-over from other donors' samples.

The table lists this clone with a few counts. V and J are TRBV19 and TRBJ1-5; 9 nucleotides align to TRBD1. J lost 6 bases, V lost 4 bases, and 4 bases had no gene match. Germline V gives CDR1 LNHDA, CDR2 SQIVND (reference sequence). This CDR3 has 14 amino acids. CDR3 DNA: TGTGCCAGTAGTACACAGGGGGCGGTTCAGCCCCAGCATTTT. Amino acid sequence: CASSTQGAVQPQHF.

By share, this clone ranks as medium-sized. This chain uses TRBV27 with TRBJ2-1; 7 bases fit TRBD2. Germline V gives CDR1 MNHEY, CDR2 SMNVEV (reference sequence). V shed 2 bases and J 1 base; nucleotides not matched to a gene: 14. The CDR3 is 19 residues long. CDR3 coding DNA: TGTGCCAGCAGTTTAACCCTACCTGGTCTAGCGGCGTCCTACAATGAGCAGTTCTTC. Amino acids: CASSLTLPGLAASYNEQFF.

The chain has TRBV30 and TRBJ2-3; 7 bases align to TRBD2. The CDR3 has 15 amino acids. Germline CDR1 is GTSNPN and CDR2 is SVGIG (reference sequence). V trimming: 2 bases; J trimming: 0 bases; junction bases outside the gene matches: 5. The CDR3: CAWSRGLGSTDTQYF. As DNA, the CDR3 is TGTGCCTGGAGTCGTGGACTAGGGAGCACAGATACGCAGTATTTT.

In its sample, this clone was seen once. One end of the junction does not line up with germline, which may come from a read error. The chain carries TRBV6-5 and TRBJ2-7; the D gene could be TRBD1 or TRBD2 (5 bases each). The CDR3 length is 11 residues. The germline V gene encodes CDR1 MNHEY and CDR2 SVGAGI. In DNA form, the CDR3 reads TGTCCCAGCAGTTGGGGGTACGAGCAGTACTTC. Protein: CPSSWGYEQYF.

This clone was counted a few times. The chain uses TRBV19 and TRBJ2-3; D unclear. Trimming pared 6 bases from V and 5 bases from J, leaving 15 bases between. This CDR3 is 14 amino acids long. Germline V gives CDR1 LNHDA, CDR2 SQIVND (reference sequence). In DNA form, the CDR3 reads TGTGCCAGTAGGGAAGTCGCAAGTGGAGATACGCAGTATTTT. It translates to CASREVASGDTQYF.

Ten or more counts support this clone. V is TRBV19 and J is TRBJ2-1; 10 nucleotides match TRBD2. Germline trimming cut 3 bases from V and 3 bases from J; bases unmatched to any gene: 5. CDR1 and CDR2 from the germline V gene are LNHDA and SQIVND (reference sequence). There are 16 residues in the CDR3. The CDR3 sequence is CASSIRLAGGYNEQFF. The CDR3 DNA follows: TGTGCCAGTAGTATTCGACTAGCGGGCGGCTACAATGAGCAGTTCTTC.

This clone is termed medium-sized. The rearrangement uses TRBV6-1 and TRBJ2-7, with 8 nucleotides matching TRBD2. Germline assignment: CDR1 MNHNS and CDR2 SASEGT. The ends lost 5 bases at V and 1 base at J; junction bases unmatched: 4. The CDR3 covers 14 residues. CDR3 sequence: CASSLSGGSYEQYF. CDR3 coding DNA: TGTGCCAGCAGTTTGAGCGGGGGTTCCTACGAGCAGTACTTC.

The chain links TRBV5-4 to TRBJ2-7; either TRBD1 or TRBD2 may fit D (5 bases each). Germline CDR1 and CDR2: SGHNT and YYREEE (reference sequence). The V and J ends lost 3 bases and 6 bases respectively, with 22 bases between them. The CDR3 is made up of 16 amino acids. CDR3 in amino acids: CASSSTPGAGSGEQYF. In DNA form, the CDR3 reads TGTGCCAGCAGCTCGACCCCTGGGGCAGGGAGTGGCGAGCAGTACTTC.

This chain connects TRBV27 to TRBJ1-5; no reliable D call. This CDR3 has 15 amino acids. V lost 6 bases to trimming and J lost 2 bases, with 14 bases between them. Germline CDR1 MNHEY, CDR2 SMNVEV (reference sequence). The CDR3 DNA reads TGTGCCAGCAGAGCGTTGGGCTCGGGCAATCAGCCCCAGCATTTT. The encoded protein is CASRALGSGNQPQHF.

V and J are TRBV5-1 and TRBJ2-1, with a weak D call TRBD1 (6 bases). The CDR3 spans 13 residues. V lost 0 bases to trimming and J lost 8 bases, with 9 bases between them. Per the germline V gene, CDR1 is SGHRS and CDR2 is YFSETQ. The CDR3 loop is CASSLDRVDEQFF. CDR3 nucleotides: TGCGCCAGCAGCTTGGACAGGGTGGATGAGCAGTTCTTC.

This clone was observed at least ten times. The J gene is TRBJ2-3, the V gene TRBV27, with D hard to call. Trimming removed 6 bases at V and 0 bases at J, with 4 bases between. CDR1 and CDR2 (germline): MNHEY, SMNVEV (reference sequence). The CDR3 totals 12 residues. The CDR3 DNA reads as TGTGCCAGCAGACAAAGCACAGATACGCAGTATTTT. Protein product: CASRQSTDTQYF.

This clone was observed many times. The CDR3 reads CASSLVAGRREKLFF. Here the CDR3 DNA reads TGTGCCAGCAGCTTGGTTGCAGGCCGGAGGGAAAAACTGTTTTTT. This chain joins TRBV5-5 and TRBJ1-4; D unresolved. This CDR3 has 15 residues. Deletions cut 0 bases from V and 8 bases from J, with 14 bases between. From germline, CDR1 is SGHKS and CDR2 YYEKEE (reference sequence).

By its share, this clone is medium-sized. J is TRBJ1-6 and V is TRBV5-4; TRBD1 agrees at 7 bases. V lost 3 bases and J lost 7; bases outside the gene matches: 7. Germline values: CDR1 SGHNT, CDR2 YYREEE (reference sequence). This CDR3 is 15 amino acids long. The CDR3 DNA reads TGTGCCAGCAGCTCGATAGCAGGGGGGAATTCACCCCTCCACTTT. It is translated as CASSSIAGGNSPLHF.